This paragraph covers one T cell receptor beta chain sequence. Its antigen is unknown. The input lacks base qualities; no much larger clone sits a single base away. The library was obtained by the immunoSEQ multiplex PCR assay. On the study's bioinformatics: To diagnose cytomegalovirus status from the catalog of TCR beta chain sequences, a statistical classification framework was built. TCRdb took this table from immuneACCESS and kept in-frame rearrangements with V and J called. Such tables lack part of the clones; where checked against another copy, unresolved V genes explain under half of the gap, and the rest is unexplained. From that table come the V and J calls and clone size; the DNA was used to work out D and trimming. Across this sample there are about 330,000 clones, with about 85% seen only once. In total, the top ten clones hold over 1% of the sample. The donors belonged to the validation cohort of about 120 subjects, which was separate from the roughly 700-subject first cohort.

This record comes from a study of cytomegalovirus exposure and HLA in healthy donors (dated by TCRdb to the late 2010s). In the study overall: According to a later analysis, one platform produced both the 110 or so validation repertoires and the 550 to 800 repertoires of the first cohort. The study aimed to test whether cataloging public T cell receptors could reveal signatures of past pathogen exposure. Besides the first cohort of 666 subjects, a separate validation cohort made up of around 120 different subjects was used. To predict cytomegalovirus infection status, the study brought together high-throughput TCR immunosequencing, statistical association of individual TCRs with disease status, and machine learning.

What the research found in general, with its limitations: The study gave a list of under 200 TCR beta chains associated with cytomegalovirus. In vitro tests confirmed that three of the cytomegalovirus-associated TCR beta chains recognize cytomegalovirus antigens. In both the original and validation cohorts, the classifier was reported to diagnose cytomegalovirus status with high specificity and sensitivity. All 120 or so repertoires were used to score co-occurrence in the validation cohort in a later analysis, because that analysis had no HLA typing for the cohort. According to the authors, the approach could potentially be generalized to other disease states and immunological phenotypes. Most TCR sequences were observed very rarely across donors, whereas some public TCRs were present in many individuals. Subsequent analysis determined that TCRs grouped into clusters in the first cohort also showed a tendency toward co-occurrence across the roughly 110 validation repertoires, and 90% to 95% of cluster scores exceeded 0.

The germline V gene (reference sequence) gives CDR1 as LNHDA and CDR2 as SQIVND. The junction carries 16 bases between V and J, which are trimmed by 5 bases and 0 bases respectively. The CDR3 runs 16 amino acids, cysteine and phenylalanine included. Of all the DNA, just the CDR3 is kept, 48 bases in frame from base 1. The sample was PBMCs. This receptor was identified in a woman aged 30 to 39 in good health and CMV-seropositive. The chain couples TRBV19 to TRBJ1-2, with TRBD1 tentatively as D gene (6 bases match). In nucleotides, the sequence is TGTGCCAGTAGTCTCGAAACAGGGCCAGCTAACTATGGCTACACCTTC. Translated, it reads CASSLETGPANYGYTF.